The entry below gives a single T cell receptor (beta chain) sequence along with its context. The sample comes from a study of blood T cell dynamics during melanoma immunotherapy. Study-wide context: Patients with metastatic melanoma got pembrolizumab or nivolumab-ipilimumab as first-line care.

Time point in this sample: week 3, after first cycle of checkpoint inhibitor. Disease control meant complete response, partial response or stable disease at 12 weeks. The CDR3 runs 13 residues. Germline CDR1 SGHRS, CDR2 YFSETQ. The germline V and J ends were trimmed by 7 bases and 5 bases, with 16 bases remaining between them. Clones were sequenced by immunoSEQ multiplex PCR, and TCRdb holds only the in-frame ones, with some missing. The top ten hold roughly 5.5% of the sample, which has about 6,900 clones, 85% seen once. The rearrangement uses TRBV5-1 and TRBJ2-7; tentative D call: TRBD1 (5 bases). This clonotype was sampled from a human donor with melanoma. Material: blood, obtained from a patient treated with checkpoint blockade. CDR3 protein: CASRVVGAHEQYF. The CDR3 DNA follows: TGCGCCAGCCGGGTCGTTGGGGCCCACGAGCAGTACTTC.